This is a list of T cell receptor beta chains from one sample in a study of T cell responses to AZD1222 COVID-19 vaccine. Libraries were prepared by immunoSEQ multiplex PCR; TCRdb keeps only in-frame clonotypes and omits some of them. The data contain about 140,000 clones, approximately 90% of them singletons. Sequencing was performed on peripheral blood, taken 28 days after the second AZD1222 dose. These receptors were collected from an adult who received the AZD1222 COVID-19 vaccine. Both conserved end residues are part of each CDR3.

>TRBV6-5|TRBJ1-6
CASTVGQINSPLHF
>TRBV4-3|TRBJ2-7
CASSQVAGGYEQYF
>TRBV4-2|TRBJ1-5
CASSQDAQGNQPQHF
>TRBV15|TRBJ1-6
CATSRDVGNSPLHF
>TRBV27|TRBJ1-2
CASTQYGYTF
>TRBV19|TRBJ2-7
CASSITGQGGYEQYF
>TRBV9|TRBJ2-2
CASSPGGNTGELFF
>TRBV12-5|TRBJ1-2
CASGLGPGRGDYGYTF
>TRBV5-4|TRBJ2-5
CASSLGGGETQYF
>TRBV5-5|TRBJ1-1
CASSRVGQGLNTEAFF
>TRBV27|TRBJ1-1
CASSSPAKNTEAFF
>TRBV4-3|TRBJ2-2
CASSRESQSLNTGELFF
>TRBV28|TRBJ2-7
CASSVPRNRYEQYF
>TRBV4-3|TRBJ2-5
CASSQSGGQTQYF
>TRBV5-1|TRBJ2-7
CASSFGGGGYEQYF
>TRBV21-1|TRBJ2-7
CASSKAPHREIRRGPSYEQYF
>TRBV18|TRBJ2-5
CASSPNNQETQYF
>TRBV6-5|TRBJ2-2
CASHRGTGELFF
>TRBV27|TRBJ2-1
CASSHLDARDNEQFF
>TRBV10-3|TRBJ1-3
CAISLGPVAETVTGNTIYF
>TRBV20-1|TRBJ1-4
CSAAWIEKLFF
>TRBV18|TRBJ2-3
CASSRTGGSASTDTQYF
>TRBV3-1/TRBV3-2|TRBJ1-1
CASSQGLQGVNTEAFF
>TRBV7-9|TRBJ2-1
CASSSAGAPTSWEQFF
>TRBV2|TRBJ2-7
CASSEEDTYYEQYF
>TRBV5-1|TRBJ2-1
CASSLVTDHEQFF
>TRBV5-6|TRBJ2-7
CASSVLTGANEQYF
>TRBV19|TRBJ1-2
CASSIQGATNYGYTF
>TRBV6-1|TRBJ1-2
CASSEIVADFHYGYTF
>TRBV29-1|TRBJ2-3
CSVDSTDTQYF
>TRBV5-1|TRBJ2-3
CASSLFPDTQYF
>TRBV6-5|TRBJ2-4
CASSIRDRVGTIQYF
>TRBV15|TRBJ1-2
CATSRDKGANYGYTF
>TRBV19|TRBJ2-5
CARGYWETQYF
>TRBV19|TRBJ2-2
CASSISRTGTGELFF
>TRBV4-2|TRBJ1-1
CASSSPTTGPNTEAFF
>TRBV4-3|TRBJ1-3
CASSLRPGAGNTIYF
>TRBV6-2/TRBV6-3|TRBJ1-3
CASSYRRVGPGNTIYF
>TRBV2|TRBJ1-3
CASSPSGNTIYF
>TRBV6-1|TRBJ2-7
CASSEARNGYEQYF
>TRBV5-6|TRBJ1-2
CASSTGPLSYGYTF